This T cell receptor beta chain was obtained from a study of response to subunit inactivated influenza vaccine. Broader study findings: There was a suggestion from the authors that each seasonal influenza vaccination recruits few new T cells.

CDR3 length: 13 residues. Trimming stripped 4 bases from V and 0 bases from J, with 7 bases between. Germline lookup yields CDR1 SGHRS and CDR2 YFSETQ. This clonotype was detected a few times. Its specificity is not known. Using its own MiXCR run on the RT-PCR reads, TCRdb lists one record per CDR3 protein. The sample shows about 310,000 distinct CDR3 sequences, approximately 23% of them seen only once. The rearrangement uses TRBV5-1 and TRBJ1-2, with D unresolved. This receptor was obtained from a man between 50 and 69 years old who received an inactivated influenza vaccine. Material: PBMCs from blood, obtained less than 22 months after vaccination. CDR3 nucleotide sequence: TGCGCCAGCAGCCCAGCCTCTAACTATGGCTACACCTTC. Translated, it gives CASSPASNYGYTF.